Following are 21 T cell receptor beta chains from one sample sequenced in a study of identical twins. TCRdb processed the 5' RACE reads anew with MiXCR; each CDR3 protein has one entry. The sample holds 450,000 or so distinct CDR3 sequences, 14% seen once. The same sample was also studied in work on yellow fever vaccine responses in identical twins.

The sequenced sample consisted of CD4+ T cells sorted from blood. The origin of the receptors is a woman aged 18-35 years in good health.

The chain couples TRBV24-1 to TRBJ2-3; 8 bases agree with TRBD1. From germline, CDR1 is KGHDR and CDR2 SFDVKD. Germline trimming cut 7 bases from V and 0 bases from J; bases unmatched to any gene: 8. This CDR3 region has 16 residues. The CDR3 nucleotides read TGTGCCACCAGGGGCAACAGGGGGACCAGCACAGATACGCAGTATTTT. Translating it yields CATRGNRGTSTDTQYF.

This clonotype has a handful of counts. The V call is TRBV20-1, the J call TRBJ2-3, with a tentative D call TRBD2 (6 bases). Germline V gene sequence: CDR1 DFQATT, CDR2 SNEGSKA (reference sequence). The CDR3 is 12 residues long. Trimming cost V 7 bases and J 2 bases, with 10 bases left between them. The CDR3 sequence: CSVTGDTDTQYF. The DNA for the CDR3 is TGCAGTGTAACGGGAGACACAGATACGCAGTATTTT.

CDR3 sequence: CASSSTQGLAGESNEQYF. For the CDR3, the DNA is TGTGCCAGCAGCTCCACCCAAGGACTAGCGGGAGAATCCAACGAGCAGTACTTC. This sequence joins TRBV11-1 and TRBJ2-7; TRBD2 matches 13 bases. This CDR3 comprises 18 residues. Looked up from germline, CDR1 is SGHAT and CDR2 is FQDESV (reference sequence). Germline trimming cut 4 bases from V and 5 bases from J; bases unmatched to any gene: 14.

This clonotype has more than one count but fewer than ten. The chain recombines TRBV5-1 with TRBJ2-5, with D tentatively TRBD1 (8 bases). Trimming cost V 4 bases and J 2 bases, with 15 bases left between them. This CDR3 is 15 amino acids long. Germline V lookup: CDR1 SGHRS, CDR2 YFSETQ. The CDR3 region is CASSHGQGGQETQYF. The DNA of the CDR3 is TGCGCCAGCAGCCATGGACAGGGAGGGCAAGAGACCCAGTACTTC.

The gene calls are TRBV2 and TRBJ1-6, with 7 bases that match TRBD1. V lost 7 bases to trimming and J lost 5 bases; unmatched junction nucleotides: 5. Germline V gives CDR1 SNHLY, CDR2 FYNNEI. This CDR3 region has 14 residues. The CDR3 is CASIRDRNNSPLHF. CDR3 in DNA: TGTGCCAGCATCCGGGACAGAAATAATTCACCCCTCCACTTT.

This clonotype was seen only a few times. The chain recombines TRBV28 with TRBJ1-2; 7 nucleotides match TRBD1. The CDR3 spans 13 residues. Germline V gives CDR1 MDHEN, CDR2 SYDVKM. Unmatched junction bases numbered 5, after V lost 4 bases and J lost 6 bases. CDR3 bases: TGTGCCAGCAGTTCACAGGGGAGAGATGGCTACACCTTC. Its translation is CASSSQGRDGYTF.

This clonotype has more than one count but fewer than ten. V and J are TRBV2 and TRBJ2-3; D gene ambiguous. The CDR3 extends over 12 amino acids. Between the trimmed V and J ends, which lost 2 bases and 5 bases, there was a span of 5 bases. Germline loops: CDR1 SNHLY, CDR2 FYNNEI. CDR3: CASSESGDTQYF. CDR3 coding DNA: TGTGCCAGCAGTGAAAGTGGAGATACGCAGTATTTT.

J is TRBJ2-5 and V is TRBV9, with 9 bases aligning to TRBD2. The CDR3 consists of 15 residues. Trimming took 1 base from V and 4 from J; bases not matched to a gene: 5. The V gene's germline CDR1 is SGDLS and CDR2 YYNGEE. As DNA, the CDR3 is TGTGCCAGCAGCGTAACCGGGACTAGCAGAGAGACCCAGTACTTC. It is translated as CASSVTGTSRETQYF.

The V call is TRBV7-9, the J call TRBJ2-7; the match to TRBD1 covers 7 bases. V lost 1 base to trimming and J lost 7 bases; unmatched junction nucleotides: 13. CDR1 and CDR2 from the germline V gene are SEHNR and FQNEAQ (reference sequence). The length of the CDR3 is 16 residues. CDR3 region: CASSLVFDRDLPEQYF. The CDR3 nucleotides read TGTGCCAGCAGCTTAGTCTTCGACAGGGATCTACCGGAGCAGTACTTC.

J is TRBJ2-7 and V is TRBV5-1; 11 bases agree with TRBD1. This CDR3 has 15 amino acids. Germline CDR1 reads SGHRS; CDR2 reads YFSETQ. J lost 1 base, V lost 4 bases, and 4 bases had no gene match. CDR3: CASSKGQGGSYEQYF. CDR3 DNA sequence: TGCGCCAGCAGCAAGGGACAGGGGGGTTCCTACGAGCAGTACTTC.

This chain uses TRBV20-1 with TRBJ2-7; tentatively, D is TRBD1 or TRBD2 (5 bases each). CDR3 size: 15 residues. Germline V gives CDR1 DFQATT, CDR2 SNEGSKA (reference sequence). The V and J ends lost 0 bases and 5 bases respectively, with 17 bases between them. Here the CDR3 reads CSARDLRGVRDEQYF. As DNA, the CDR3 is TGCAGTGCTAGAGATCTGCGAGGGGTTAGGGACGAGCAGTACTTC.

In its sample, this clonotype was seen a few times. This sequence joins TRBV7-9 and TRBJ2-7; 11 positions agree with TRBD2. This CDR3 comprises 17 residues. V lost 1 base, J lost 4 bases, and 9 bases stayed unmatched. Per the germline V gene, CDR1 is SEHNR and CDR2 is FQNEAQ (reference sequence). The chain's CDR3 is CASSLGSGGLAGYEQYF. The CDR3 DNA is TGTGCCAGCAGCTTAGGATCGGGAGGACTAGCGGGTTACGAGCAGTACTTC.

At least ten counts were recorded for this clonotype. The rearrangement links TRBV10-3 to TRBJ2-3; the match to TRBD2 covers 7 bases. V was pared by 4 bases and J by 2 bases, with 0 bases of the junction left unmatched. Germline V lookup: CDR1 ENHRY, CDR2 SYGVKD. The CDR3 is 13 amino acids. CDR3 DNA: TGTGCCATCAGTGGGGACTACACAGATACGCAGTATTTT. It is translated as CAISGDYTDTQYF.

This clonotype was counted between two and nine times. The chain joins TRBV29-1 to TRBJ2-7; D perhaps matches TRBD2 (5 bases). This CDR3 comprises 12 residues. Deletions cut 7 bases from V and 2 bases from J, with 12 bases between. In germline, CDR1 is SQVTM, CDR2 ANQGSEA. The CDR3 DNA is TGCAGCGGAGCGGACGGACCCTACGAGCAGTACTTC. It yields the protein CSGADGPYEQYF.

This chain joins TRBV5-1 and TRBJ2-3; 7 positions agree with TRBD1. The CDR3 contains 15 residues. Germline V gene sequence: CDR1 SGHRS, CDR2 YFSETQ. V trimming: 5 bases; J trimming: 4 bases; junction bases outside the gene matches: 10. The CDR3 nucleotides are TGCGCCAGCAGACAGGGGTATCCCGGATCAGATACGCAGTATTTT. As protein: CASRQGYPGSDTQYF.

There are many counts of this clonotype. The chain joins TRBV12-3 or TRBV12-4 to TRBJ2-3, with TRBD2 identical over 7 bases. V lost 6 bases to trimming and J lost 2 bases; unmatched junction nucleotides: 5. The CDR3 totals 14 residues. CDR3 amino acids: CASRAGLNTDTQYF. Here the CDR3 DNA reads TGTGCCAGCAGAGCGGGACTTAACACAGATACGCAGTATTTT.

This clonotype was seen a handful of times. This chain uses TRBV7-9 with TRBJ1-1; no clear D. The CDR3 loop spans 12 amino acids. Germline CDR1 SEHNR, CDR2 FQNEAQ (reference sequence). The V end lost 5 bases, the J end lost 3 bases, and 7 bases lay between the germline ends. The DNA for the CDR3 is TGTGCCAGCAGCCGCAAAGACACTGAAGCTTTCTTT. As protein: CASSRKDTEAFF.

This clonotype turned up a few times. The chain's CDR3 is CSARDVVRLAHNNEQFF. The CDR3 DNA sequence: TGCAGTGCTAGAGACGTCGTTAGACTAGCCCACAACAATGAGCAGTTCTTC. The rearrangement joins TRBV20-1 to TRBJ2-1, with 7 bases that match TRBD2. V lost 0 bases, J lost 5 bases, and 13 bases stayed unmatched. The CDR3 length is 17 residues. Per the germline V gene, CDR1 is DFQATT and CDR2 is SNEGSKA (reference sequence).

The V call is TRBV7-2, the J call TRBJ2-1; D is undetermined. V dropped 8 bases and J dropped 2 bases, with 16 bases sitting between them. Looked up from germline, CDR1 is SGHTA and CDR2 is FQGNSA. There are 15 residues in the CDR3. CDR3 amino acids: CASFLAIGPYNEQFF. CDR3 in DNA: TGTGCCAGCTTCTTAGCCATAGGGCCCTACAATGAGCAGTTCTTC.

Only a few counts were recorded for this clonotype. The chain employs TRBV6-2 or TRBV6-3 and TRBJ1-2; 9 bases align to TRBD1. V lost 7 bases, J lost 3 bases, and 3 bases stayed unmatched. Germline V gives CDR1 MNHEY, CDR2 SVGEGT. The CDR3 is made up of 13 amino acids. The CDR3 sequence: CASNRDRDYGYTF. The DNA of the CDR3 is TGTGCCAGCAACAGGGACAGGGACTATGGCTACACCTTC.

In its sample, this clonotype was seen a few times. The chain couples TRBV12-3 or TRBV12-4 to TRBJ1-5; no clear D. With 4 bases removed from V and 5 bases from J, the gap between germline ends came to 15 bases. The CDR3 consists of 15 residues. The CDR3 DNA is TGTGCCAGCAGTTACCTCCCGGTTGGAGATCAGCCCCAGCATTTT. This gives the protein CASSYLPVGDQPQHF.